A single T cell receptor beta chain is shown here with its context. This record belongs to a study of blood T cell repertoires in COVID-19. Study information: Whether acute or convalescent, the COVID-19 samples came from the United States, Italy and Spain. The cDNA or gDNA used as material had been derived from T cells, B-cell-depleted T cells, or PBMCs.

Germline lookup yields CDR1 MGHRA and CDR2 YSYEKL. The CDR3 sequence is 16 residues long. V trimming: 1 base; J trimming: 4 bases; junction bases outside the gene matches: 5. This table comes from immunoSEQ multiplex PCR, and its TCRdb copy is limited to in-frame clones, with some not included. The sample lists about 220,000 clones; more than 65% were seen once. The receptor was derived from a man aged 45 to 65 with active or convalescent COVID-19. Sequencing was done on a sample of peripheral blood. The genes are TRBV4-1 and TRBJ2-2; 8 bases fit TRBD1. DNA of the CDR3: TGCGCCAGCAGCCAAGTGCAGGGGGCTAGCACCGGGGAGCTGTTTTTT. Translated: CASSQVQGASTGELFF.